Presented here are 11 T cell receptor beta chains from one specimen sequenced in a study of T-cell memory formation after mild COVID-19. TCRdb re-analysed the 5' RACE reads in MiXCR, keeping a single row per CDR3 protein. The sample consists of 240,000 or so distinct CDR3 sequences, around a tenth of them appearing once. The sequenced material came from PBMCs or a T cell subset sorted from them (not recorded which). Every receptor here comes from a man aged 18 to 30 who had mild COVID-19 (a few samples of this study predate the infection). Cell type and time point are not known.

Only a few counts were recorded for this clonotype. The V gene is TRBV6-4, the J gene TRBJ1-5; D gene ambiguous. This CDR3 comprises 14 residues. Germline-derived CDR1 and CDR2 are MRHNA and SNTAGT. With 1 base removed from V and 0 bases from J, the gap between germline ends came to 4 bases. CDR3 protein: CASSDFPSNQPQHF. For the CDR3, the DNA is TGTGCCAGCAGTGACTTCCCTAGCAATCAGCCCCAGCATTTT.

This clonotype was detected a few times. The rearrangement joins TRBV3-1 to TRBJ2-5; D is uncertain. Germline V gene data show CDR1 as LGHDT and CDR2 as YNNKEL (reference sequence). V was trimmed by 1 base and J by 0 bases, leaving 12 bases between them. The CDR3 sequence is 16 residues long. The DNA for the CDR3 is TGTGCCAGCAGCCAAGGATCAGGAGTGTACCAAGAGACCCAGTACTTC. It is translated as CASSQGSGVYQETQYF.

The chain recombines TRBV3-1 with TRBJ1-1; 8 nucleotides line up with TRBD1. The germline V gene encodes CDR1 LGHDT and CDR2 YNNKEL (reference sequence). The junction had 9 bases not matched to a gene; V was cut back by 5 bases and J by 4 bases. The CDR3 has 15 amino acids. The CDR3 protein is CASSGPQGGVTEAFF. CDR3 sequence (DNA): TGTGCCAGCAGCGGACCACAGGGGGGCGTCACTGAAGCTTTCTTT.

The rearrangement uses TRBV7-3 and TRBJ2-5, with 13 bases aligning to TRBD2. With V trimmed by 4 bases and J by 5 bases, 7 bases remained unmatched. CDR3 length: 16 amino acids. From germline, CDR1 is SGHTA and CDR2 FQGTGA. CDR3 nucleotide sequence: TGTGCCAGCAGCTCCGGGACTAGCGGGATCGTGGAGACCCAGTACTTC. Protein product: CASSSGTSGIVETQYF.

This clonotype came up a few times. The chain has TRBV25-1 and TRBJ2-1, with TRBD1 identical over 8 bases. The CDR3 totals 14 residues. The V gene's germline CDR1 is MGHDK and CDR2 SYGVNS. Losses at the gene ends were 7 bases for V and 7 bases for J; bases not matched to a gene: 9. CDR3 sequence: CASTTQGARNEQFF. The CDR3 DNA is TGTGCCAGCACCACCCAGGGGGCTCGTAATGAGCAGTTCTTC.

This clonotype was picked up a small number of times. The chain is built from TRBV3-1 and TRBJ2-2; tentatively, D is TRBD1 or TRBD2 (5 bases each). V lost 0 bases and J lost 6, with 20 bases in between. Germline V gene data show CDR1 as LGHDT and CDR2 as YNNKEL (reference sequence). The CDR3 spans 18 residues. CDR3 protein: CASSQEAPPARGSGELFF. The CDR3 nucleotides are TGTGCCAGCAGCCAAGAGGCGCCCCCGGCTCGGGGCTCCGGGGAGCTGTTTTTT.

The chain employs TRBV4-3 and TRBJ1-2; D possibly corresponds to TRBD1 (6 bases). The CDR3 is 14 amino acids. Trimming removed 7 bases at V and 4 bases at J, with 16 bases between. Germline V gene sequence: CDR1 LGHNA, CDR2 YSLEER. DNA for the CDR3: TGCGCCAGCAACCCGACAGGACTTTCCTATGGCTACACCTTC. Amino acid sequence: CASNPTGLSYGYTF.

This clonotype was recorded at least ten times. The chain recombines TRBV12-3 or TRBV12-4 with TRBJ1-2, with unresolved D. Deletions cut 3 bases from V and 4 bases from J, with 9 bases between. This CDR3 is built from 13 residues. CDR3 nucleotides: TGTGCCAGCAGTTTCGGAAACATCTATGGCTACACCTTC. Translated, it gives CASSFGNIYGYTF.

The CDR3 coding sequence is TGTGCCAGCAGTTTCACGGGTCAGACCCAGTACTTC. Its protein product is CASSFTGQTQYF. This chain uses TRBV28 with TRBJ2-5; D is unresolved. There are 12 residues in the CDR3. From germline, CDR1 is MDHEN and CDR2 SYDVKM. V lost 3 bases and J 6 bases, leaving 8 bases between the germline ends.

At least ten counts were recorded for this clonotype. V gene TRBV7-2 combines with J gene TRBJ1-2; perhaps TRBD1 as D (5 bases). V lost 0 bases, J lost 6 bases, and 14 bases lay in between. The CDR3 consists of 15 residues. Germline values: CDR1 SGHTA, CDR2 FQGNSA. The CDR3 DNA sequence: TGTGCCAGCAGCTTAGCGTTCCGGGGCGAGGATGGCTACACCTTC. This sequence encodes CASSLAFRGEDGYTF.

In this sample, this clonotype turned up many times. V usage is TRBV3-1 and J usage is TRBJ1-5, with D unresolved. This CDR3 region has 13 residues. V shed 3 bases and J shed 7 bases, with 10 bases lying between them. Per the germline V gene, CDR1 is LGHDT and CDR2 is YNNKEL (reference sequence). This CDR3 is CASSHDDVQPQHF. The CDR3 coding sequence is TGTGCCAGCAGCCATGATGACGTCCAGCCCCAGCATTTT. Variable domain in full (rest from reference TRBV3-1 and TRBJ1-5): DTAVSQTPKYLVTQMGNDKSIKCEQNLGHDTMYWYKQDSKKFLKIMFSYNNKELIINETVPNRFSPKSPDKAHLNLHINSLELGDSAVYFCASSHDDVQPQHFGDGTRLSIL.